This T cell receptor beta chain was retrieved from a study of T cell repertoires in cytomegalovirus infection. Whole-study context: Recently identified HLA-C-restricted CMV epitopes and well-studied HLA-B-restricted CMV epitopes were used by the study. Signatures in public TCR beta sequences pointed to both CMV infection and matching HLA type.

For this clonotype: Its antigen is still unknown.

V was clipped by 5 bases and J by 3 bases; unmatched bases: 3. From germline, CDR1 is SSHAT and CDR2 FNYEAQ (reference sequence). The CDR3 is made up of 14 amino acids. TCRdb fed the reads into MiXCR, producing one record per CDR3 protein. This table holds approximately 83,000 distinct CDR3 sequences, roughly 25% found once. V and J are TRBV7-7 and TRBJ2-7, with TRBD2 identical over 11 bases. This clonotype was sampled from a human donor in good health (CMV status not recorded). Some clones in this sample may be carry-over from other donors' samples. Sample: CD8+ T cells from cultured PBMCs, taken from culture after CMV antigen stimulation. CDR3 coding DNA: TGTGCCAGCAGCCCGGGACTAGCGGTCTACGAGCAGTACTTC. Translation gives CASSPGLAVYEQYF.